These 9 T cell receptor beta chains were all obtained from the same sample, sequenced in a study of cytotoxic CD8 clonotypes in ibrutinib-treated CLL. The protocol was immunoSEQ multiplex PCR, while the TCRdb copy is restricted to in-frame clones and leaves out a portion. Here the sample spans approximately 74,000 clones, around 80% being singletons. Source: PBMCs, taken at disease progression, from a patient treated with ibrutinib. These receptors were obtained from a human donor with chronic lymphocytic leukemia.

The rearrangement links TRBV19 to TRBJ2-5; D gene uncertain. CDR3 length equals 13 residues. Germline CDR1 reads LNHDA; CDR2 reads SQIVND (reference sequence). The V end was cut by 3 bases, the J end by 7 bases, with 12 bases between. The CDR3 region has the DNA TGTGCCAGTAGTATTGTATGGGATCGGACCCAGTACTTC. Translated: CASSIVWDRTQYF.

The chain combines TRBV9 with TRBJ1-1; D call uncertain. Per the germline V gene, CDR1 is SGDLS and CDR2 is YYNGEE. The CDR3 extends over 16 amino acids. V lost 0 bases and J 0 bases, leaving 12 bases between the germline ends. CDR3 DNA: TGTGCCAGCAGCGTAGGCCGATACCAAATGAACACTGAAGCTTTCTTT. Amino acids: CASSVGRYQMNTEAFF.

The V call is TRBV19, the J call TRBJ2-7, with 7 bases aligning to TRBD2. Per germline, CDR1 LNHDA and CDR2 SQIVND (reference sequence). The J segment lost 3 bases and the V segment lost 6 bases, leaving 5 bases of the junction unmatched. The CDR3 is 13 residues long. CDR3 coding DNA: TGTGCCAGTAGAGGCGGGGGAAACTACGAGCAGTACTTC. Its translation: CASRGGGNYEQYF.

The rearrangement joins TRBV10-3 to TRBJ1-1, with unresolved D. The CDR3 consists of 15 residues. CDR1 and CDR2 from the germline V gene are ENHRY and SYGVKD. Trimming took off 0 bases at V and 1 base at J, with 9 bases between the two ends. In DNA form, the CDR3 reads TGTGCCATCAGTGAGTCGGGGAGAGGGAACACTGAAGCTTTCTTT. The encoded protein is CAISESGRGNTEAFF.

V gene TRBV30 combines with J gene TRBJ1-5, with D possibly being TRBD1 (6 bases). Germline V gene lookup returns CDR1 GTSNPN and CDR2 SVGIG (reference sequence). CDR3 length: 13 residues. Trimming removed 7 bases from V and 4 bases from J, with 14 bases in between. The CDR3, as DNA: TGTGCCTACTCTCCGGGGGCTAATCAGCCCCAGCATTTT. Translation gives CAYSPGANQPQHF.

There are a few counts of this clone. The chain joins TRBV21-1 to TRBJ2-7; the D call TRBD1 from the table was never checked on the DNA. TRBV21-1 is listed as a pseudogene. This CDR3 comprises 10 residues. In DNA, the CDR3 is TGTGCCAGCAGCACGGACACTCCGAACTTC. Protein product: CASSTDTPNF.

The V gene is TRBV9, the J gene TRBJ1-1; no definite D call. V lost 0 bases, J lost 3 bases, and 9 bases lay in between. Germline V gene lookup returns CDR1 SGDLS and CDR2 YYNGEE. There are 14 residues in the CDR3. Here the CDR3 DNA reads TGTGCCAGCAGCGTAGGACCCGGGGACACTGAAGCTTTCTTT. Its translation is CASSVGPGDTEAFF.

This clone was observed a handful of times. V gene TRBV2 combines with J gene TRBJ2-1; D not certain. V gave up 6 bases and J gave up 4 bases, with 7 bases separating them. The CDR3 is 12 amino acids. The germline gives CDR1 SNHLY, CDR2 FYNNEI. The CDR3 DNA reads as TGTGCCAGCAGATATGTTTACAATGAGCAGTTCTTC. Residues: CASRYVYNEQFF.

The chain employs TRBV5-5 and TRBJ2-7; D uncertain. CDR1 and CDR2 from the germline V gene are SGHKS and YYEKEE (reference sequence). Trimming removed 4 bases at V and 4 bases at J, with 12 bases between. The CDR3 sequence is 13 residues long. The CDR3, as DNA: TGTGCCAGCAGCCGTCCGGCGTCTTACGAGCAGTACTTC. This encodes CASSRPASYEQYF.